These T cell receptor beta chains were read from a single sample in a study of spatial heterogeneity in lung cancer. TCRdb independently ran MiXCR on the 5' RACE reads; one entry per CDR3 protein. This table has tens of thousands of distinct CDR3 sequences, roughly 7.5% appearing once. This specimen consisted of PBMCs, obtained at surgery. Source of these receptors: a female donor with early-stage non-small cell lung cancer. Each CDR3 is given with its conserved first and last residue. D genes are given only for firm matches. Size is omitted from some rows. Given values are once, few, many or a class for expanded clones.

clone_size,j_call,v_call,d_call,cdr3_aa,cdr3_nt
many,TRBJ1-1,TRBV7-3,-,CASSRDINTEAFF,TGTGCCAGCAGCCGGGACATTAACACTGAAGCTTTCTTT
few,TRBJ2-5,TRBV5-1,TRBD1,CASSPKGAPQETQYF,TGCGCCAGCAGCCCCAAGGGGGCGCCTCAAGAGACCCAGTACTTC
-,TRBJ2-3,TRBV29-1,-,CSVVGLTPDTQYF,TGCAGCGTTGTAGGACTAACCCCAGATACGCAGTATTTT
-,TRBJ1-5,TRBV20-1,-,CSASLGRYLGQPQHF,TGCAGTGCTAGTTTGGGGCGGTACTTAGGTCAGCCCCAGCATTTT
many,TRBJ2-5,TRBV5-1,-,CASSLGRAPETQYF,TGCGCCAGCAGCTTGGGTAGGGCCCCCGAGACCCAGTACTTC
few,TRBJ2-6,TRBV18,-,CASSQIALQSGANVLTF,TGTGCCAGCTCTCAAATTGCACTACAGTCTGGGGCCAACGTCCTGACTTTC
many,TRBJ2-1,TRBV7-2,-,CASSLALGVGSYNEQFF,TGTGCCAGCAGCTTAGCGCTGGGGGTAGGGTCCTACAATGAGCAGTTCTTC
-,TRBJ2-3,TRBV2,TRBD2,CASKSGGFPDTQYF,TGTGCCAGCAAAAGCGGGGGGTTTCCAGATACGCAGTATTTT
many,TRBJ2-5,TRBV12-3/TRBV12-4,-,CASTKVPDVKETQYF,TGTGCCAGCACAAAAGTCCCCGACGTGAAAGAGACCCAGTACTTC
few,TRBJ1-2,TRBV5-6,-,CASSLVQASYGYTF,TGTGCCAGCAGCCTGGTTCAGGCGTCTTATGGCTACACCTTC
many,TRBJ2-7,TRBV25-1,-,CASSVSSYEQYF,TGTGCCAGCAGTGTCAGTTCCTACGAGCAGTACTTC
many,TRBJ2-7,TRBV7-9,TRBD2,CASSYRTSGGIFYEQYF,TGTGCCAGCAGCTACCGGACTAGCGGGGGGATATTCTACGAGCAGTACTTC
many,TRBJ2-1,TRBV7-9,-,CASSWGGGGNEQFF,TGTGCCAGCAGCTGGGGCGGAGGGGGAAATGAGCAGTTCTTC
many,TRBJ2-2,TRBV20-1,-,CSARRQITGELFF,TGCAGTGCTAGACGACAGATTACCGGGGAGCTGTTTTTT
many,TRBJ2-3,TRBV7-3,TRBD2,CASSPGTSADTQYF,TGTGCCAGCAGCCCCGGGACTAGCGCGGATACGCAGTATTTT
few,TRBJ2-1,TRBV15,-,CATSRDFSGNEQFF,TGTGCCACCAGCAGAGATTTCTCGGGCAATGAGCAGTTCTTC
many,TRBJ1-3,TRBV15,-,CATSRIKDMPSGNTIYF,TGTGCCACCAGCAGAATAAAGGACATGCCCTCTGGAAACACCATATATTTT
few,TRBJ1-1,TRBV6-2/TRBV6-3,-,CASSPGRTNTEAFF,TGTGCCAGCAGTCCAGGACGGACGAACACTGAAGCTTTCTTT
few,TRBJ2-1,TRBV5-6,-,CASSLPGYNEQFF,TGTGCCAGCAGCTTGCCGGGTTACAATGAGCAGTTCTTC
-,TRBJ1-2,TRBV7-6,-,CASSLTESNYGYTF,TGTGCCAGCAGCTTGACAGAGTCTAACTATGGCTACACCTTC
many,TRBJ2-3,TRBV4-2,TRBD2,CASSPTVLAVTDTQYF,TGTGCCAGCAGCCCTACTGTACTAGCGGTTACAGATACGCAGTATTTT
few,TRBJ1-1,TRBV7-2,-,CASSLAREGEAFF,TGTGCCAGCAGCTTAGCGCGGGAGGGAGAAGCTTTCTTT
many,TRBJ2-3,TRBV9,-,CASSVPDTDTQYF,TGTGCCAGCAGCGTACCAGATACAGATACGCAGTATTTT
many,TRBJ1-5,TRBV28,-,CASSKTDFNQPQHF,TGTGCCAGCAGCAAGACAGACTTCAATCAGCCCCAGCATTTT
many,TRBJ2-7,TRBV5-5,TRBD1,CASSLWGQGAYEQYF,TGTGCCAGCAGCTTGTGGGGACAGGGGGCCTACGAGCAGTACTTC
many,TRBJ1-5,TRBV6-2/TRBV6-3,TRBD1,CASSGSGGRQPQHF,TGTGCCAGCAGCGGGTCAGGGGGCCGTCAGCCCCAGCATTTT
many,TRBJ1-5,TRBV29-1,-,CSVEDEDVPLQPQHF,TGCAGCGTTGAAGACGAAGACGTGCCACTCCAGCCCCAGCATTTT
many,TRBJ1-1,TRBV2,-,CASSVAGKNTEAFF,TGTGCCAGCAGTGTTGCCGGGAAGAACACTGAAGCTTTCTTT
many,TRBJ1-3,TRBV28,-,CASSPIRDSSGNTIYF,TGTGCCAGCAGTCCGATCCGTGACTCCTCTGGAAACACCATATATTTT
many,TRBJ2-1,TRBV20-1,-,CSARPTSLEQFF,TGCAGTGCTAGACCCACTAGCCTTGAGCAGTTCTTC
few,TRBJ2-4,TRBV5-6,TRBD1,CASSLAGTEYF,TGTGCCAGCAGCTTGGCCGGGACAGAGTACTTC
many,TRBJ2-3,TRBV20-1,-,CSASTGGHTDTQYF,TGCAGTGCTAGCACCGGGGGCCACACAGATACGCAGTATTTT
few,TRBJ2-3,TRBV7-2,TRBD1,CASSSNGIGQGSTDTQYF,TGTGCCAGCAGCTCAAATGGGATCGGACAGGGTAGCACAGATACGCAGTATTTT
few,TRBJ2-1,TRBV6-5,TRBD1,CASSYGTGYNEQFF,TGTGCCAGCAGTTACGGGACAGGGTACAATGAGCAGTTCTTC
few,TRBJ2-3,TRBV5-1,TRBD2,CASSLASAGAPDAQYF,TGCGCCAGCAGCTTGGCCTCAGCGGGGGCCCCCGATGCGCAGTATTTT
many,TRBJ2-7,TRBV12-3/TRBV12-4,TRBD1,CASTVRDRGHEQYF,TGTGCCAGCACCGTCCGGGACAGGGGCCACGAGCAGTACTTC
many,TRBJ2-1,TRBV6-1,-,CASSERGSGHNEQFF,TGTGCCAGCAGTGAAAGGGGGTCGGGGCACAATGAGCAGTTCTTC
many,TRBJ2-7,TRBV14,TRBD1,CASRRGDRSSYEQYF,TGTGCCAGCAGACGAGGGGACAGGAGCTCCTACGAGCAGTACTTC
many,TRBJ2-5,TRBV7-2,-,CASSRDYQETQYF,TGTGCCAGCAGCCGTGACTATCAAGAGACCCAGTACTTC
-,TRBJ2-6,TRBV12-3/TRBV12-4,-,CASSPEGGANVLTF,TGTGCCAGCAGTCCCGAGGGTGGGGCCAACGTCCTGACTTTC
-,TRBJ2-7,TRBV20-1,TRBD2,CSANIAGARYEQYF,TGCAGTGCTAACATAGCGGGGGCCCGCTACGAGCAGTACTTC